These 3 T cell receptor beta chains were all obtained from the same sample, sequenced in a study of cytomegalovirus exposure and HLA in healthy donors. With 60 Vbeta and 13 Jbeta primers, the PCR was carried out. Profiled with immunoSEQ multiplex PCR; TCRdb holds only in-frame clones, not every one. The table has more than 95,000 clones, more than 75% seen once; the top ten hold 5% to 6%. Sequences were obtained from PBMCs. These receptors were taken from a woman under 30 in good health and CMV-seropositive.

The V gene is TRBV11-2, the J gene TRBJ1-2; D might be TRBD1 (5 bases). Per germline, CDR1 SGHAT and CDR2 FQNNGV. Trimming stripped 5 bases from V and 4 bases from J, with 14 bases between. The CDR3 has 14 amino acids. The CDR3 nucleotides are TGTGCCAGCAGCCCCGGCGGGGGGACCTATGGCTACACCTTC. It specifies CASSPGGGTYGYTF.

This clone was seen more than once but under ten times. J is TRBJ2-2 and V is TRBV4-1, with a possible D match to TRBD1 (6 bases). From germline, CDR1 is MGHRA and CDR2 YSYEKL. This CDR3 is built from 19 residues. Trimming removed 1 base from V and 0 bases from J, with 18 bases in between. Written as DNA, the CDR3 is TGCGCCAGCAGCCAAGTTCCCGACAGGAGGAAAACGAACACCGGGGAGCTGTTTTTT. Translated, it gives CASSQVPDRRKTNTGELFF.

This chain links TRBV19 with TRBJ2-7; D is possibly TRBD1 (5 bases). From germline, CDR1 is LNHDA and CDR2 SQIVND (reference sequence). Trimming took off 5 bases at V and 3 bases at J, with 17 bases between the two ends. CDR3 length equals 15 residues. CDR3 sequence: CASSDPGSVGYEQYF. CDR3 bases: TGTGCCAGTAGTGACCCAGGGTCTGTCGGCTACGAGCAGTACTTC.